By share, the clone carrying this TCR beta chain ranks as large (0.1 to 1%). Its antigen is currently unknown. The TRBV12-4/TRBJ1-2 clonotypes were amplified using barcode primers with ligated adaptors. TCRdb ran MiXCR on the multiplex PCR reads and lists one entry per CDR3 protein. The table has roughly 900 distinct CDR3 sequences, over 15% seen once. Study outcomes and limitations: Tumor memory CD4+ T cell TCR gene usage clustered with blood and lymph node memory CD4+ cells and lymph node naive CD4+ cells.

The sorted Tregs were CD4+CD25+CD127-/low cells. Deletions cut 6 bases from V and 2 bases from J, with 7 bases between. The CDR3 is made up of 12 amino acids. The sample taken for sequencing was Tregs sorted from blood. The gene calls are TRBV12-3 or TRBV12-4 and TRBJ1-2; D unresolved. This clonotype originated in a female donor with breast cancer. CDR3 bases: TGTGCCAGCAGCTACCACAACTATGGCTACACCTTC. Amino acid sequence: CASSYHNYGYTF.